This T cell receptor beta chain was recorded in a study of T-cell memory formation after mild COVID-19. At the level of the study: In these data, TCR clusters were largely donor specific. Study results and caveats: What remained unconfirmed was the SARS-CoV-2 specificity of second-wave clones peaking on day 37. Prior to infection, memory already included some responding clones, suggesting cross-reactive memory joined.

The CDR3 covers 13 residues. V lost 2 bases to trimming and J lost 9 bases; unmatched junction nucleotides: 0. Comments on this clonotype: Its cognate antigen is unknown.

TCRdb re-derived calls from the 5' RACE reads in MiXCR, one entry per CDR3 protein. The sample carries about 400,000 distinct CDR3 sequences, roughly a quarter recorded once. Sequenced sample: PBMCs or a T cell subset sorted from them (not recorded which). The chain uses TRBV12-3 or TRBV12-4 and TRBJ1-6; 8 bases are a match to TRBD1. This receptor was identified in an adult woman who had mild COVID-19 (a few samples of this study predate the infection). Cell type and time point are not known. CDR3 DNA sequence: TGTGCCAGCAGTTTACAGGGGGCTTCACCCCTCCACTTT. Amino acids: CASSLQGASPLHF.